The clone carrying this T cell receptor beta chain was detected ten times or more. Its antigen is not known. There were healthy Caucasian individuals from Russia, aged roughly 6 to 90, serving as donors. This entry comes from a study of blood T cells in healthy people across ages. Study findings and constraints: The study found more naive CD4+ cells and higher diversity in long-lived than aged donors.

A sample-barcoded 5' primer and a J-beta primer mix were used in a second PCR of roughly 7 to 12 cycles. Paired-end reads containing CDR3 totaled no fewer than 3 million for each sample. TCRdb re-called the 5' RACE reads with MiXCR, one entry per CDR3 protein. The sample has about 320,000 distinct CDR3 sequences, roughly 29% seen once. Material: blood. This TCR was recovered from a woman in her sixties or seventies in good health.

CDR3 DNA: TGCGCCAGCGAAGTGCAAGGCGAGGATACGCAGTATTTT. It specifies CASEVQGEDTQYF. V and J are TRBV5-1 and TRBJ2-3; D not resolved. The V end was cut by 7 bases, the J end by 6 bases, with 15 bases between. Germline-derived CDR1 and CDR2 are SGHRS and YFSETQ. The CDR3 length is 13 residues. The whole variable domain, remainder taken from reference TRBV5-1 and TRBJ2-3, is KAGVTQTPRYLIKTRGQQVTLSCSPISGHRSVSWYQQTPGQGLQFLFEYFSETQRNKGNFPGRFSGRQFSNSRSEMNVSTLELGDSALYLCASEVQGEDTQYFGPGTRLTVL.